This record concerns one T cell receptor (beta chain) sequence. The data were taken from a study of control samples from healthy donors and cancer patients. Trimming pared 7 bases from V and 1 base from J, leaving 4 bases between. The CDR3 has 10 residues. The germline CDR1 and CDR2 sequences are SQVTM and ANQGSEA. Only in-frame clones appear in the TCRdb table, and some are missing; sequencing was by immunoSEQ multiplex PCR. The sample has 140,000 or so clones; roughly 94% are singletons. V gene TRBV29-1 combines with J gene TRBJ1-1; no reliable D call. This receptor was taken from a man between 60 and 75 years old with colorectal cancer. Material for sequencing was PBMCs. Written as DNA, the CDR3 is TGCAGCGCCGGGAACACTGAAGCTTTCTTT. It translates to CSAGNTEAFF.